Below are 7 T cell receptor beta chains sequenced from a single sample in a study of T cells in Graves' hyperthyroidism and ophthalmopathy. Amplified TCR beta CDR3 regions came from RNA transcripts. The HTBI primer set served for first-round RT-PCR of the TCR CDR3. TCRdb ran MiXCR on the multiplex PCR reads and lists one entry per CDR3 protein. The sample records hundreds of thousands of distinct CDR3 sequences, 13% to 15% being singletons. Sequencing was done on a sample of blood. The origin of the receptors is a young woman with Graves' hyperthyroidism.

This clonotype was picked up a small number of times. The chain carries TRBV19 and TRBJ1-4; D is possibly TRBD1 (6 bases). The V and J ends lost 6 bases and 4 bases respectively, with 12 bases between them. In germline, CDR1 is LNHDA, CDR2 SQIVND (reference sequence). The CDR3 is 14 residues long. The CDR3 here is CASRTDRHNEKLFF. DNA for the CDR3: TGTGCCAGTAGGACGGACAGACATAATGAAAAACTGTTTTTT.

This clonotype was picked up a small number of times. This rearrangement joins TRBV11-2 to TRBJ2-1; D unclear. There are 13 residues in the CDR3. The germline gives CDR1 SGHAT, CDR2 FQNNGV. The germline V and J ends were trimmed by 1 base and 12 bases, with 13 bases remaining between them. CDR3 loop: CASSLVGSNLQFF. CDR3 in DNA: TGTGCCAGCAGCTTAGTAGGATCTAATCTGCAGTTCTTC. The full variable domain, its missing parts supplied by reference TRBV11-2 and TRBJ2-1, is EAGVAQSPRYKIIEKRQSVAFWCNPISGHATLYWYQQILGQGPKLLIQFQNNGVVDDSQLPKDRFSAERLKGVDSTLKIQPAKLEDSAVYLCASSLVGSNLQFFGPGTRLTVL.

This clonotype has ten or more counts. The genes are TRBV7-9 and TRBJ1-1; D is possibly TRBD1 (5 bases). V was cut by 2 bases and J by 4 bases, with 8 bases left in between. Germline-derived CDR1 and CDR2 are SEHNR and FQNEAQ (reference sequence). The CDR3 runs to 13 residues. The CDR3 nucleotides are TGTGCCAGCAGCTTACGGGGGTCCACTGAAGCTTTCTTT. This codes for CASSLRGSTEAFF.

This clonotype has ten or more counts. The chain recombines TRBV6-2 or TRBV6-3 with TRBJ2-7, with TRBD1 matching 9 bases. The CDR3 is made up of 16 amino acids. Germline V CDR1 and CDR2: MNHEY, SVGEGT. Trimming removed 6 bases from V and 3 bases from J; junction bases left unmatched: 12. CDR3 sequence (DNA): TGTGCCAGCAGCAACTCACAAGGGACAGGGCTCTACGAGCAGTACTTC. Residues: CASSNSQGTGLYEQYF.

This clonotype has more than one count but fewer than ten. This rearrangement joins TRBV4-3 to TRBJ2-1, with a possible D match to TRBD1 (7 bases). The germline gives CDR1 LGHNA, CDR2 YSLEER. V lost 0 bases, J lost 5 bases, and 14 bases lay in between. The CDR3 runs to 16 residues. The CDR3 nucleotides read TGCGCCAGCAGCCAAGATAGCCGCAGGGGGGACAATGAGCAGTTCTTC. This codes for CASSQDSRRGDNEQFF.

This clonotype was observed at least ten times. The V call is TRBV11-2, the J call TRBJ2-1; no definite D call. Germline values: CDR1 SGHAT, CDR2 FQNNGV. CDR3 length: 15 residues. With 8 bases removed from V and 4 bases from J, the gap between germline ends came to 18 bases. CDR3 protein: CASARPQSNYNEQFF. DNA for the CDR3: TGTGCCAGCGCTCGTCCCCAATCCAATTACAATGAGCAGTTCTTC.

V is TRBV18 and J is TRBJ1-1, with 7 bases aligning to TRBD1. The length of the CDR3 is 15 residues. The germline CDR1 and CDR2 sequences are KGHSH and LQKENI. V dropped 4 bases and J dropped 0; count of bases not matched to a gene: 5. CDR3 in amino acids: CASSLTGQVNTEAFF. The DNA for the CDR3 is TGTGCCAGCTCACTAACCGGACAGGTGAACACTGAAGCTTTCTTT.